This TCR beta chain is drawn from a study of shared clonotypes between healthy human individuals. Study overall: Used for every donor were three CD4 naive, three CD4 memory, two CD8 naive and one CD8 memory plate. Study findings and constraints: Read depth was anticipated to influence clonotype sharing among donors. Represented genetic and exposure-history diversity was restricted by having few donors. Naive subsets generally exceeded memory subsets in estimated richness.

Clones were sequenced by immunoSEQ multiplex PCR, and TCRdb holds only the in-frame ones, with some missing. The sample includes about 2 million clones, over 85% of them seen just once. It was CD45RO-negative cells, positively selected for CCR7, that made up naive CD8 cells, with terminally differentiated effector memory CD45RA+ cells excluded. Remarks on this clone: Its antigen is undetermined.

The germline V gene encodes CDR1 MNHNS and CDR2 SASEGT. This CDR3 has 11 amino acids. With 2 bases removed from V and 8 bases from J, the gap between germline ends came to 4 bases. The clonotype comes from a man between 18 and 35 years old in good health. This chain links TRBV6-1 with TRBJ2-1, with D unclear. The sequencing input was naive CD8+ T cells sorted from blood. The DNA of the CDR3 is TGTGCCAGCAGTGAATTTCATGAGCAGTTCTTC. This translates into CASSEFHEQFF.